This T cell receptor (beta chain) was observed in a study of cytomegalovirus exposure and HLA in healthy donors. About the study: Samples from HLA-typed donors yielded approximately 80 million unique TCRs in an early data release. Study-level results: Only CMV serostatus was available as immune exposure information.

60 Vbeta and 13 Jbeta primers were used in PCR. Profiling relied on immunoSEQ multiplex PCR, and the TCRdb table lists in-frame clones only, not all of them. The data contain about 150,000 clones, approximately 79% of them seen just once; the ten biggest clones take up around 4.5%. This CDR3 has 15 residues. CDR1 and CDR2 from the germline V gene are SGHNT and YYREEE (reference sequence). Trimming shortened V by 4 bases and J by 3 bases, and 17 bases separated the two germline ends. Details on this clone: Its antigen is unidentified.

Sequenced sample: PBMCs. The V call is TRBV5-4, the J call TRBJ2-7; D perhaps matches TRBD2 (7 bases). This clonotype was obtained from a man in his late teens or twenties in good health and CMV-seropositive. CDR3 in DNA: TGTGCCAGCAGCCCGAGGGGGGGCCCTGTCTACGAGCAGTACTTC. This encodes CASSPRGGPVYEQYF.